The 28 T cell receptor delta chains given below trace back to one sample, sequenced in a study of gamma-delta T cells after stem cell transplantation. TCRdb reanalysed the RT-PCR reads with CATT. The sample has fewer than 1,500 delta-chain clones; around two fifths are singletons. Input material: gamma-delta T cells. Source of these receptors: a human donor. It is not recorded whose cells these are; they may come from a transplant donor. This table probably holds off-target reads from a library built for another chain.

V gene TRDV2 combines with J gene TRDJ1, with 7 bases identical to TRDD3. This CDR3 comprises 16 residues. V trimming: 0 bases; J trimming: 2 bases; junction bases outside the gene matches: 8. Germline V gene data show CDR1 as GEAIGNYY and CDR2 as EKD. CDR3 coding DNA: TGTGCCTGTGACACCCGGGGGGATGCGGGGACCGATAAACTCATCTTT. Its translation: CACDTRGDAGTDKLIF.

This clone is categorized as large. The chain combines TRDV2 with TRDJ1; no clear D. Germline CDR1 is GEAIGNYY and CDR2 is EKD. The V end lost 3 bases, the J end lost 1 base, and 8 bases lay between the germline ends. CDR3 length: 13 amino acids. The CDR3 nucleotides read TGTGCCTGTGACCCGCTTCTCACCGATAAACTCATCTTT. This encodes CACDPLLTDKLIF.

As for this clone: The sample carries other DNA sequences with the same CDR3. This chain uses TRDV2 with TRDJ3; 13 bases map to TRDD3. The junction had 8 bases not matched to a gene; V was cut back by 4 bases and J by 0 bases. Germline V gene data show CDR1 as GEAIGNYY and CDR2 as EKD. This CDR3 is 20 amino acids long. The CDR3 sequence is CACDSLLGDTTSWDTRQMFF. The CDR3 DNA is TGTGCCTGTGATTCCTTACTGGGGGATACGACCTCCTGGGACACCCGACAGATGTTTTTC.

The chain has TRDV2 and TRDJ1; 9 bases map to TRDD3. The germline V gene encodes CDR1 GEAIGNYY and CDR2 EKD. The CDR3 contains 17 residues. The junction had 12 bases not matched to a gene; V was cut back by 3 bases and J by 2 bases. CDR3 DNA sequence: TGTGCCTGTGACCCACTGGGGGACCTAAGAGGGACCGATAAACTCATCTTT. It translates to CACDPLGDLRGTDKLIF.

The chain combines TRDV2 with TRDJ3; D might be TRDD2 (5 bases). Trimming stripped 1 base from V and 2 bases from J, with 11 bases between. This CDR3 has 17 residues. Per the germline V gene, CDR1 is GEAIGNYY and CDR2 is EKD. The CDR3 here is CACDTPTETWDTRQMFF. The DNA of the CDR3 is TGTGCCTGTGACACGCCTACTGAGACCTGGGACACCCGACAGATGTTTTTC.

In regard to this clone: A clone one base away is much larger, so this may be a read error. The chain recombines TRDV2 with TRDJ1, with 7 bases matching TRDD3. The germline V gene has CDR1 GEAIGNYY and CDR2 EKD. There are 15 residues in the CDR3. The DNA for the CDR3 is TGTGCCTGTGACCCCCTGGGGGGTAAAGAGGAGAAACACATCTTT. Protein product: CACDPLGGKEEKHIF.

This clone was seen just once. The sample contains more than one DNA sequence encoding this CDR3. This chain joins TRDV2 and TRDJ1, with a weak D call TRDD3 (6 bases). This CDR3 has 14 residues. In germline, CDR1 is GEAIGNYY, CDR2 EKD. The ends were cut back, 1 base at V and 2 bases at J, with 10 bases in the middle. CDR3 in amino acids: CACDTWGSTDKLIF. The CDR3 DNA sequence: TGTGCCTGTGACACATGGGGGTCTACCGATAAACTCATCTTT.

The chain joins TRDV2 to TRDJ1, with TRDD3 identical over 12 bases. Germline V gene data show CDR1 as GEAIGNYY and CDR2 as EKD. The CDR3 runs 19 residues. V lost 0 bases, J lost 0 bases, and 10 bases stayed unmatched. Here the CDR3 DNA reads TGTGCCTGTGACACCTGCTGGGGGATACGGGGACTGTACACCGATAAACTCATCTTT. Protein sequence: CACDTCWGIRGLYTDKLIF.

On this clone: The same CDR3 is also encoded by other DNA sequences in this sample. This chain uses TRDV2 with TRDJ1; possible D gene TRDD3, 5 bases. The CDR3 runs 14 residues. The germline gives CDR1 GEAIGNYY, CDR2 EKD. Trimming cost V 0 bases and J 2 bases, with 9 bases left between them. The CDR3 coding sequence is TGTGCCTGTGACACCCTTGGGGCTACCGATAAACTCATCTTT. This encodes CACDTLGATDKLIF.

Note on this clone: This sample also contains other DNA sequences that code for the same CDR3. The V and J genes are TRDV2 and TRDJ1; tentative D call: TRDD3 (5 bases). With 4 bases removed from V and 1 base from J, the gap between germline ends came to 15 bases. CDR3 size: 15 residues. Germline V lookup: CDR1 GEAIGNYY, CDR2 EKD. CDR3 in DNA: TGTGCCTGTGATCCTTTAGGGGAACGCACCGATAAACTCATCTTT. This sequence encodes CACDPLGERTDKLIF.

Remarks on this clone: A much larger clone lies a single base off, so this may be a read error. V gene TRDV2 combines with J gene TRDJ1, with 13 bases that match TRDD3. CDR3 size: 19 residues. Unmatched junction bases numbered 21, after V lost 3 bases and J lost 9 bases. Per germline, CDR1 GEAIGNYY and CDR2 EKD. The CDR3 region has the DNA TGTGCCTGTGACTCCATACTGGGGGATACGCGACGACCACCCCGGGAACTCATCTTT. Protein: CACDSILGDTRRPPRELIF.

The rearrangement uses TRDV2 and TRDJ1, with 9 bases fitting TRDD3. This CDR3 has 19 amino acids. Germline values: CDR1 GEAIGNYY, CDR2 EKD. V lost 3 bases and J lost 1; bases outside the gene matches: 17. The CDR3 loop is CACDPLTGGLPRGTDKLIF. CDR3 in DNA: TGTGCCTGTGACCCACTTACTGGGGGACTTCCCCGCGGCACCGATAAACTCATCTTT.

The gene calls are TRDV2 and TRDJ1; D uncertain. Germline CDR1 reads GEAIGNYY; CDR2 reads EKD. The CDR3 length is 18 residues. The ends were cut back, 0 bases at V and 0 bases at J, with 19 bases in the middle. CDR3 loop: CACDTGVKNGRDTDKLIF. CDR3 nucleotides: TGTGCCTGTGACACCGGGGTGAAGAACGGCCGAGACACCGATAAACTCATCTTT.

As regards this clone: Its ends do not fully match the called genes, so a read error is possible. The chain carries TRDV2 and TRDJ1; 8 nucleotides match TRDD3. The CDR3 loop spans 15 amino acids. Germline CDR1 is GEAIGNYY and CDR2 is EKD. CDR3 residues: CACDVLGGATDKLTF. The CDR3 DNA reads as TGTGCCTGTGACGTACTGGGGGGGGCCACCGATAAACTCACCTTT.

Points on this clone: Mismatch with germline at one junction end may stem from a read error. Other nucleotide sequences from this sample produce the same CDR3. The V call is TRDV2, the J call TRDJ3; the match to TRDD3 covers 13 bases. The V gene's germline CDR1 is GEAIGNYY and CDR2 EKD. The CDR3 totals 20 residues. This CDR3 is CACDTVLGDTRSWYTRQMFF. In nucleotides, the CDR3 is TGTGCCTGTGACACCGTACTGGGGGATACGCGCTCCTGGTACACCCGACAGATGTTTTTC.

To note about this clone: Just one base apart from a much larger clone, this may be a read error. J is TRDJ1 and V is TRDV2; 10 nucleotides match TRDD3. The J segment lost 1 base and the V segment lost 3 bases, leaving 16 bases of the junction unmatched. Germline-derived CDR1 and CDR2 are GEAIGNYY and EKD. The CDR3 is made up of 19 amino acids. In DNA, the CDR3 is TGTGCCTGTGACCCACTCAGTACTGGGGGATCAGGACTCACCGATAAACTCATCTTT. Its translation is CACDPLSTGGSGLTDKLIF.

A remark on this clone: Compared with germline, one end of the junction differs, possibly owing to a read error. V and J are TRDV2 and TRDJ3, with a weak D call TRDD3 (6 bases). Germline values: CDR1 GEAIGNYY, CDR2 EKD. This CDR3 region has 19 residues. The chain's CDR3 is CACDKIPTGSSWYTRQMFF. The CDR3 DNA sequence: TGTGCCTGTGACAAGATTCCAACTGGGAGCTCCTGGTACACCCGACAGATGTTTTTC.

Comments on this clone: An end of the junction does not agree with germline; a read error may underlie this. The chain is built from TRDV2 and TRDJ3; 8 positions agree with TRDD3. Per germline, CDR1 GEAIGNYY and CDR2 EKD. The CDR3 is 19 amino acids. CDR3 amino acids: CACEDTGGPISSDTRQMFF. CDR3 bases: TGTGCCTGTGAAGACACTGGGGGGCCAATCTCCTCGGACACCCGACAGATGTTTTTC.

This clone showed up just once. The V and J genes are TRDV2 and TRDJ1, with 9 nucleotides matching TRDD3. Germline values: CDR1 GEAIGNYY, CDR2 EKD. V lost 0 bases and J lost 3; bases outside the gene matches: 13. The CDR3 length is 18 residues. The CDR3 loop is CACDTAGPGIRVPDKLIF. The CDR3 DNA follows: TGTGCCTGTGACACCGCAGGCCCGGGGATACGCGTCCCCGATAAACTCATCTTT.

The V gene is TRDV2, the J gene TRDJ2, with TRDD2 matching over 9 bases. The CDR3 covers 19 residues. Germline-derived CDR1 and CDR2 are GEAIGNYY and EKD. V gave up 3 bases and J gave up 6 bases; unmatched junction bases: 19. The CDR3 sequence: CACDPLPTPVGIVSAQLFF. As DNA, the CDR3 is TGTGCCTGTGACCCCCTTCCTACACCTGTGGGGATTGTTTCAGCACAACTCTTCTTT.

This chain uses TRDV2 with TRDJ1, with 9 bases matching TRDD3. The trim removed 1 base at V and 0 bases at J, leaving 5 bases unmatched. The CDR3 extends over 16 amino acids. Germline assignment: CDR1 GEAIGNYY and CDR2 EKD. CDR3 nucleotides: TGTGCCTGTGACACGATTTTGGGGGATAACACCGATAAACTCATCTTT. Its protein is CACDTILGDNTDKLIF.

This clone was observed a handful of times. V and J are TRDV2 and TRDJ1; 10 bases agree with TRDD3. Germline values: CDR1 GEAIGNYY, CDR2 EKD. The trim removed 3 bases at V and 4 bases at J, leaving 16 bases unmatched. The CDR3 has 18 residues. CDR3 coding DNA: TGTGCCTGTGACCCGGTCGGGGGATACGCTTCATTTCTCGATAAACTCATCTTT. Amino acids: CACDPVGGYASFLDKLIF.

This clone counts as large. This chain links TRDV2 with TRDJ1; 7 bases fit TRDD3. This CDR3 comprises 19 residues. Germline loops: CDR1 GEAIGNYY, CDR2 EKD. With V trimmed by 4 bases and J by 0 bases, 19 bases remained unmatched. CDR3: CACEQMGDPNLKYTDKLIF. Here the CDR3 DNA reads TGTGCCTGTGAACAGATGGGGGACCCCAATCTCAAGTACACCGATAAACTCATCTTT.

This clone turned up a few times. This rearrangement joins TRDV2 to TRDJ1, with TRDD3 matching over 9 bases. Germline CDR1 reads GEAIGNYY; CDR2 reads EKD. The CDR3 runs to 20 residues. With V trimmed by 1 base and J by 0 bases, 17 bases remained unmatched. The CDR3 DNA follows: TGTGCCTGTGACACAATCCTACGCGGTACTGGGGGACTCAACACCGATAAACTCATCTTT. Its protein product is CACDTILRGTGGLNTDKLIF.

As regards this clone: Being one base from a much bigger clone, this may be a read error. The V and J genes are TRDV2 and TRDJ1; D possibly corresponds to TRDD3 (5 bases). CDR1 is GEAIGNYY and CDR2 is EKD in the germline V gene. The CDR3 has 15 residues. The CDR3 loop is CAYDNVGEPTDKLIF. In nucleotides, the CDR3 is TGTGCCTATGACAATGTTGGGGAGCCTACCGATAAACTCATCTTT.

This clone was seen only a few times. The chain carries TRDV2 and TRDJ1; 10 positions agree with TRDD3. Germline CDR1 and CDR2: GEAIGNYY and EKD. With 2 bases clipped from V and 2 bases from J, the junction kept 10 bases outside the gene matches. This CDR3 is built from 17 residues. CDR3 sequence (DNA): TGTGCCTGTGACAGCTTGATGGGGGATACCCAGACCGATAAACTCATCTTT. This translates into CACDSLMGDTQTDKLIF.

To note about this clone: A much more abundant neighbour one base away suggests this may be a read error. The chain is built from TRDV2 and TRDJ1; 13 positions agree with TRDD3. CDR1 GEAIGNYY and CDR2 EKD come from the germline V gene. The length of the CDR3 is 16 residues. After removal of 2 bases from V and 3 bases from J, the junction contained 5 bases not matched to a gene. CDR3 DNA: TGTGCCTGTGACATACTGGGGGATACGATGGCCGATAAACTCATCTTT. This sequence encodes CACDILGDTMADKLIF.

This clone was seen more than once but under ten times. J is TRDJ2 and V is TRDV2; 12 positions agree with TRDD3. The CDR3 extends over 21 amino acids. The germline gives CDR1 GEAIGNYY, CDR2 EKD. With V trimmed by 0 bases and J by 4 bases, 17 bases remained unmatched. Here the CDR3 DNA reads TGTGCCTGTGACACCGTGGGTAGGCCTGACTGGGGGATACAGGAGACAGCACAACTCTTCTTT. Its translation is CACDTVGRPDWGIQETAQLFF.